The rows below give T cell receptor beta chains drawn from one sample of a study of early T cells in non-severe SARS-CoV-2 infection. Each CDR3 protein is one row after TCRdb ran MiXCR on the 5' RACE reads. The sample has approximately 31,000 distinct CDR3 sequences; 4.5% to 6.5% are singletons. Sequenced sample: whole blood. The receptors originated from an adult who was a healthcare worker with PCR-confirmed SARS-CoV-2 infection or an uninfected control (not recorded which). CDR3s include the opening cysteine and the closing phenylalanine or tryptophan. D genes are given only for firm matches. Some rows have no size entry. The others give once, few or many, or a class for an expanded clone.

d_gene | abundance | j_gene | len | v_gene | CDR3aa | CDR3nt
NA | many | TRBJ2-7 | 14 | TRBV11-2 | CASSSIQRFYEQYF | TGTGCCAGCAGCTCCATCCAACGCTTTTACGAGCAGTACTTC
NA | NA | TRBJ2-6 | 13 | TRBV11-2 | CASSSDRYNVLTF | TGTGCCAGCAGCTCCGATCGATACAACGTCCTGACTTTC
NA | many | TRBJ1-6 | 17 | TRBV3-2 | CASSQGLGGARNSPLHF | TGTGCCAGCAGCCAAGGTCTTGGGGGGGCTCGCAATTCACCCCTCCACTTT
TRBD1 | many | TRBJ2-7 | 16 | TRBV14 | CASSPLGQGARNEQYF | TGTGCCAGCAGCCCCCTGGGGCAGGGGGCGCGCAACGAGCAGTACTTC
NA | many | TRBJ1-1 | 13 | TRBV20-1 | CSARGGHNTEAFF | TGCAGTGCTAGAGGAGGACACAACACTGAAGCTTTCTTT
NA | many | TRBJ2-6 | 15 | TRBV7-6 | CASSPFDSGANVLTF | TGTGCCAGCAGCCCATTTGATTCTGGGGCCAACGTCCTGACTTTC
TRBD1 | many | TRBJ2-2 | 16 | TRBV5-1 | CASSLAGTVNTGELFF | TGCGCCAGCAGCCTGGCCGGGACAGTTAACACCGGGGAGCTGTTTTTT
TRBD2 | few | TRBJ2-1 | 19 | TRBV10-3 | CAISDPGLAGSARYNEQFF | TGTGCCATCAGCGATCCGGGACTAGCGGGATCGGCCCGATACAATGAGCAGTTCTTC
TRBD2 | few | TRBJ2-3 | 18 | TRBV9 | CASSVEDWTSGRLDTQYF | TGTGCCAGCAGCGTAGAGGACTGGACTAGCGGGAGATTAGATACGCAGTATTTT
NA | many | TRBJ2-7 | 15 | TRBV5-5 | CASSFGVQSLYEQYF | TGTGCCAGCAGCTTCGGTGTTCAGTCACTCTACGAGCAGTACTTC
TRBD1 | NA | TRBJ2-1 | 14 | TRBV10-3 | CAISPGGTYNEQFF | TGTGCCATCAGTCCAGGGGGTACCTACAATGAGCAGTTCTTC
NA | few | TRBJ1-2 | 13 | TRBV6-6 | CASSLTGPYGYTF | TGTGCCAGCAGTTTAACAGGACCCTATGGCTACACCTTC
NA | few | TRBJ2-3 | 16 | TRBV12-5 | CASGLDGPGRRDTQYF | TGTGCTAGTGGTTTGGACGGACCGGGGAGGAGGGATACGCAGTATTTT
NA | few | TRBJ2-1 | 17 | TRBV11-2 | CASSHVTAVLPSNEQFF | TGTGCCAGCAGCCACGTCACGGCGGTCCTCCCTTCCAATGAGCAGTTCTTC
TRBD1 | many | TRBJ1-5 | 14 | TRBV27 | CASSQGQFNQPQHF | TGTGCCAGCAGCCAGGGACAGTTCAATCAGCCCCAGCATTTT
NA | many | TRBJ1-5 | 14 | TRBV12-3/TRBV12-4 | CASSFTGGNQPQHF | TGTGCCAGCAGTTTCACGGGCGGCAATCAGCCCCAGCATTTT
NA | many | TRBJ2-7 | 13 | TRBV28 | CASSLLNPYEQYF | TGTGCCAGCAGTTTATTGAATCCCTACGAGCAGTACTTC
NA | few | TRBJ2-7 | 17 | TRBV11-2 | CASSSEVRRLDYYEQYF | TGTGCCAGCAGCTCCGAGGTACGCCGCCTCGACTACTACGAGCAGTACTTC
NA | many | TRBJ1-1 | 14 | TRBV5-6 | CASSRRGGDTEAFF | TGTGCCAGCAGCCGTCGTGGGGGCGACACTGAAGCTTTCTTT
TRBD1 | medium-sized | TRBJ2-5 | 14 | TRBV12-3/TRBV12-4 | CASRETGGQETQYF | TGTGCCAGCAGAGAAACAGGGGGCCAAGAGACCCAGTACTTC
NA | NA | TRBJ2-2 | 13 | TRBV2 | CASSERHTGELFF | TGTGCCAGCAGTGAACGGCACACCGGGGAGCTGTTTTTT
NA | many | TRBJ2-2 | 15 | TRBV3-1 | CASSQGAGVTGELFF | TGTGCCAGCAGCCAAGGGGCAGGGGTCACCGGGGAGCTGTTTTTT